This T cell receptor (beta chain) derives from a study of T cell responses to AZD1222 COVID-19 vaccine. Germline-derived CDR1 and CDR2 are MNHEY and SVGEGT. V lost 3 bases, J lost 2 bases, and 11 bases lay in between. This CDR3 spans 16 amino acids. Some clones are missing from TCRdb's copy, which holds only in-frame ones; the method was immunoSEQ multiplex PCR. The sample holds tens of thousands of clones, 80% to 90% seen once. The sequence came from an adult who received the AZD1222 COVID-19 vaccine. The source was peripheral blood, collected 28 days after the second AZD1222 dose. The chain links TRBV6-2 or TRBV6-3 to TRBJ2-6; D is unresolved. CDR3 region: CASSYEVLAGANVLTF. The CDR3 DNA reads TGTGCCAGCAGTTATGAGGTTCTGGCTGGGGCCAACGTCCTGACTTTC.